Shown below are 3 T cell receptor beta chains from a single sample sequenced in a study of T cell responses to AZD1222 COVID-19 vaccine (dated by TCRdb to the early 2020s). Library preparation used the immunoSEQ multiplex PCR assay. TCRdb limited this immuneACCESS table to in-frame rearrangements with V and J called. A share of clones is missing; checked studies link under half to unresolved V genes, and the rest is unexplained. Present in this sample are approximately 120,000 clones, roughly nine tenths of which were seen just once. The ten largest account for over 8% of the sample. Explained via the paper, the time point label denotes: about 28 days (+/-7) after the second vaccine dose. This specimen consisted of peripheral blood, obtained 28 days after the second AZD1222 dose. Receptors were obtained from an adult who received the AZD1222 COVID-19 vaccine.

The rearrangement joins TRBV18 to TRBJ2-5; TRBD2 aligns across 7 bases. V was clipped by 4 bases and J by 2 bases; unmatched bases: 7. CDR1 is KGHSH and CDR2 is LQKENI in the germline V gene. The length of the CDR3 is 15 residues. CDR3 in DNA: TGTGCCAGCTCACTCTCGCCGGGAGGTCAAGAGACCCAGTACTTC. This codes for CASSLSPGGQETQYF.

V and J are TRBV4-1 and TRBJ1-1; the D is unclear. The CDR3 length is 15 residues. The V end was cut by 0 bases, the J end by 4 bases, with 12 bases between. Germline CDR1 reads MGHRA; CDR2 reads YSYEKL. The CDR3 region is CASSQEPLAATEAFF. The CDR3, as DNA: TGCGCCAGCAGCCAAGAGCCCCTGGCGGCCACTGAAGCTTTCTTT.

The V gene is TRBV7-8, the J gene TRBJ2-3; D remains ambiguous. The CDR3 runs 13 residues. Germline CDR1 and CDR2: SGHVS and FQNEAQ. V was clipped by 2 bases and J by 8 bases, with 11 bases between them. The CDR3 sequence: CASSLFAGSTQYF. CDR3 coding DNA: TGTGCCAGCAGCTTATTTGCTGGATCTACGCAGTATTTT.